Below, one T cell receptor (beta chain) is given with its context. As yet, its antigen is unknown. These data belong to a study of T-cell reconstitution after alpha-beta-depleted transplantation in children. Findings and caveats of the study: Once a year had passed after transplant, T-cell counts and diversity came mostly from newly produced T cells.

V was pared by 6 bases and J by 5 bases, with 16 bases between. This CDR3 is 14 amino acids long. Unique molecular identifiers were built into the TCRbeta library. TCRdb reanalysed the PCR reads using MiXCR and keeps one entry per CDR3 protein. The sample shows 500,000 or so distinct CDR3 sequences, about an eighth of them seen only once. Sequenced here: PBMCs, mostly from graft donor cells, sampled 180 days after TCRalphabeta/CD19-depleted stem cell transplant. The source of this sequence is a female patient between 2 and 15 years old who had a stem cell transplant for aplastic anemia, so the T cells may come from the graft donor. The gene calls are TRBV12-3 or TRBV12-4 and TRBJ2-5; D is unclear. The CDR3 here is CASRVGITGETQYF. The CDR3, as DNA: TGTGCCAGCAGAGTGGGAATAACCGGGGAGACCCAGTACTTC.